Presented here are 30 T cell receptor beta chains from one specimen sequenced in a study of CD8 T cells in ankylosing spondylitis. TCRdb re-derived calls from the 5' RACE reads in MiXCR, one entry per CDR3 protein. The repertoire holds around 340,000 distinct CDR3 sequences, with about 20% as singletons. Sequencing was performed on blood, either unsorted or a sorted T cell fraction (not recorded which). These receptors all stem from a male donor with ankylosing spondylitis or in good health (not recorded which).

The CDR3 nucleotides are TGCAGTGCTAGATCGGTCCGTGAAACTGGAAACACCATATATTTT. It specifies CSARSVRETGNTIYF. The chain employs TRBV20-1 and TRBJ1-3; D unclear. The V gene's germline CDR1 is DFQATT and CDR2 SNEGSKA (reference sequence). This CDR3 contains 15 residues. V lost 2 bases and J lost 2, with 13 bases in between.

Only a few counts were recorded for this clonotype. The rearrangement links TRBV6-1 to TRBJ1-4, with 9 bases that match TRBD1. Germline V CDR1 and CDR2: MNHNS, SASEGT. There are 16 residues in the CDR3. The V gene end was trimmed by 6 bases and the J gene end by 5 bases; junction bases not matched to a gene: 10. The CDR3 sequence: CASSHGGGTGNEKLFF. The CDR3, as DNA: TGTGCCAGCAGCCACGGGGGAGGGACAGGGAATGAAAAACTGTTTTTT.

This clonotype has just a few counts. The V and J genes are TRBV12-3 or TRBV12-4 and TRBJ1-2; TRBD1 matches at 12 bases. With 7 bases clipped from V and 8 bases from J, the junction kept 11 bases outside the gene matches. The CDR3 length is 15 residues. DNA for the CDR3: TGTGCCAGCACCGGTGGAGGGACAGGGGGCTGGGGCTACACCTTC. Translation gives CASTGGGTGGWGYTF.

This clonotype showed up just a few times. This chain uses TRBV24-1 with TRBJ2-5; D is possibly TRBD1 or TRBD2 (5 bases each). Trimming took 1 base from V and 2 from J, leaving 16 bases between them. The CDR3 has 17 residues. Germline CDR1 reads KGHDR; CDR2 reads SFDVKD. The CDR3 DNA reads TGTGCCACCAGTGATTTAGAAACGGGGCGGATGCAAGAGACCCAGTACTTC. Translating it yields CATSDLETGRMQETQYF.

The chain is built from TRBV7-2 and TRBJ2-1; possibly TRBD1 or TRBD2 for D (5 bases each). Germline V CDR1 and CDR2: SGHTA, FQGNSA. This CDR3 has 14 amino acids. Trimming shortened V by 6 bases and J by 9 bases, and 18 bases separated the two germline ends. In nucleotides, the CDR3 is TGTGCCAGCAGTTTGACTGGGGGTCCCCCTGAGCAGTTCTTC. Amino acid sequence: CASSLTGGPPEQFF.

This clonotype was counted a few times. The chain employs TRBV4-1 and TRBJ2-6, with a tentative D call TRBD2 (5 bases). The CDR3 is 16 residues long. The V gene lost 0 bases and the J gene lost 3 bases, with 9 bases spanning the gap. Germline V CDR1 and CDR2: MGHRA, YSYEKL. CDR3 sequence: CASSQDAGFGANVLTF. The CDR3 coding sequence is TGCGCCAGCAGCCAAGATGCGGGCTTTGGGGCCAACGTCCTGACTTTC.

J is TRBJ1-1 and V is TRBV12-3 or TRBV12-4; D unresolved. The V end was cut by 4 bases, the J end by 4 bases, with 16 bases between. The CDR3 consists of 15 residues. The CDR3 loop reads CASSSRLTLGTEAFF. For the CDR3, the DNA is TGTGCCAGCAGTTCGCGACTCACGTTGGGCACTGAAGCTTTCTTT.

Written as DNA, the CDR3 is TGTGCCATCATCAGGTTAACCTACGAGCAGTACTTC. It translates to CAIIRLTYEQYF. The rearrangement joins TRBV2 to TRBJ2-7; no clear D. CDR3 size: 12 residues. V lost 10 bases and J lost 2, with 12 bases in between. CDR1 is SNHLY and CDR2 is FYNNEI in the germline V gene. The variable domain in full, completed from reference TRBV2 and TRBJ2-7, reads EPEVTQTPSHQVTQMGQEVILRCVPISNHLYFYWYRQILGQKVEFLVSFYNNEISEKSEIFDDQFSVERPDGSNFTLKIRSTKLEDSAMYFCAIIRLTYEQYFGPGTRLTVT.

The V call is TRBV3-1, the J call TRBJ2-2; perhaps TRBD2 as D (6 bases). Germline V gives CDR1 LGHDT, CDR2 YNNKEL (reference sequence). This CDR3 has 15 amino acids. V lost 6 bases, J lost 0 bases, and 11 bases lay in between. The CDR3 coding sequence is TGTGCCAGCAGGGGGGGAGATACGAACACCGGGGAGCTGTTTTTT. Its translation: CASRGGDTNTGELFF.

This clonotype has just a few counts. This rearrangement joins TRBV4-1 to TRBJ2-7; D perhaps matches TRBD2 (6 bases). CDR3 size: 15 residues. Germline-derived CDR1 and CDR2 are MGHRA and YSYEKL. The germline V and J ends were trimmed by 0 bases and 3 bases, with 12 bases remaining between them. The DNA for the CDR3 is TGCGCCAGCAGCCAAGATGTGGAGGGCCTCTACGAGCAGTACTTC. Protein sequence: CASSQDVEGLYEQYF.

Ten or more counts support this clonotype. The genes are TRBV12-3 or TRBV12-4 and TRBJ2-4; 8 bases are shared with TRBD2. Trimming cost V 7 bases and J 6 bases; bases outside gene matches: 5. The CDR3 has 13 amino acids. The CDR3 sequence: CASNPRGGNIQYF. As DNA, the CDR3 is TGTGCCAGCAACCCCCGGGGGGGAAACATTCAGTACTTC.

This clonotype was counted only a few times. This chain connects TRBV3-1 to TRBJ2-1, with 8 bases aligning to TRBD2. CDR3 length: 17 amino acids. V lost 4 bases, J lost 0 bases, and 8 bases stayed unmatched. Germline loops: CDR1 LGHDT, CDR2 YNNKEL (reference sequence). The CDR3 nucleotides are TGTGCCAGCAGCCCCACATTAGCGGGGCCCTCCTACAATGAGCAGTTCTTC. Translation: CASSPTLAGPSYNEQFF.

This chain joins TRBV12-3 or TRBV12-4 and TRBJ2-5; D unresolved. Trimming left V 6 bases short and J 1 base short, with 12 bases between. There are 14 residues in the CDR3. This CDR3 is CASRGALIQETQYF. The CDR3 region has the DNA TGTGCCAGCAGGGGCGCCCTAATCCAAGAGACCCAGTACTTC.

V is TRBV20-1 and J is TRBJ2-4; D not certain. From germline, CDR1 is DFQATT and CDR2 SNEGSKA (reference sequence). The CDR3 length is 14 residues. V was cut by 6 bases and J by 7 bases, with 19 bases left in between. The CDR3 nucleotides read TGCAGTGCGAACTCTAAGGACCTTTCCAACATTCAGTACTTC. Amino acids: CSANSKDLSNIQYF.

This clonotype was found a few times. This chain links TRBV4-2 with TRBJ2-3, with 9 bases that match TRBD2. CDR3 length equals 16 residues. Germline CDR1 reads LGHNA; CDR2 reads YNFKEQ. V shed 0 bases and J 4 bases; nucleotides not matched to a gene: 5. This chain's CDR3 is CASSQDGASGADTQYF. The DNA of the CDR3 is TGTGCCAGCAGCCAAGATGGCGCTAGCGGGGCAGATACGCAGTATTTT.

The J gene is TRBJ2-2, the V gene TRBV6-5; 10 bases map to TRBD1. Germline trimming cut 4 bases from V and 4 bases from J; bases unmatched to any gene: 3. Germline CDR1 reads MNHEY; CDR2 reads SVGAGI. The CDR3 spans 15 residues. The CDR3 loop reads CASSFGQGGTGELFF. The CDR3 DNA sequence: TGTGCCAGCAGTTTCGGACAGGGGGGCACCGGGGAGCTGTTTTTT.

This clonotype was recorded a few times. The rearrangement uses TRBV12-3 or TRBV12-4 and TRBJ2-3; the D gene is possibly TRBD1 (6 bases). Deletions cut 6 bases from V and 4 bases from J, with 17 bases between. The CDR3 totals 15 residues. The chain's CDR3 is CASRDLQGLADTQYF. The CDR3 DNA reads as TGTGCCAGCAGGGACCTCCAGGGGCTCGCAGATACGCAGTATTTT.

The chain carries TRBV6-5 and TRBJ2-7, with 8 bases matching TRBD1. The CDR3 contains 15 residues. Per germline, CDR1 MNHEY and CDR2 SVGAGI. The V gene end was trimmed by 2 bases and the J gene end by 2 bases; junction bases not matched to a gene: 5. The CDR3 bases are TGTGCCAGCAGTTACCCGGGACAGGTGACCTACGAGCAGTACTTC. Amino acids: CASSYPGQVTYEQYF.

This chain links TRBV20-1 with TRBJ2-5, with 16 bases lining up with TRBD2. Unmatched junction bases numbered 6, after V lost 0 bases and J lost 5 bases. Germline-derived CDR1 and CDR2 are DFQATT and SNEGSKA (reference sequence). The CDR3 runs to 17 residues. CDR3 sequence reads: CSAREPGLAGGPETQYF. The CDR3 nucleotides are TGCAGTGCTAGAGAACCGGGACTAGCGGGGGGGCCGGAGACCCAGTACTTC.

The CDR3 nucleotides read TGCAGTGCTGTCTTACGCGGGGGGGCGAATGAGCAGTTCTTC. This translates into CSAVLRGGANEQFF. The J gene is TRBJ2-1, the V gene TRBV20-1; 9 bases match TRBD2. Losses at the gene ends were 5 bases for V and 7 bases for J; bases not matched to a gene: 9. The CDR3 is made up of 14 amino acids. CDR1 is DFQATT, CDR2 SNEGSKA, per germline (reference sequence).

There are a few counts of this clonotype. The CDR3 is CSARGQGAGNQPQHF. The CDR3 DNA follows: TGCAGTGCTAGGGGACAGGGGGCAGGAAATCAGCCCCAGCATTTT. The chain uses TRBV20-1 and TRBJ1-5, with 12 bases fitting TRBD1. Germline-derived CDR1 and CDR2 are DFQATT and SNEGSKA (reference sequence). J lost 4 bases, V lost 3 bases, and 4 bases had no gene match. The CDR3 is 15 amino acids.

This clonotype was recorded many times. At one end the junction does not follow the germline gene, possibly because of a read error. The chain couples TRBV5-1 to TRBJ2-7; D is ambiguous. There are 13 residues in the CDR3. CDR1 and CDR2 from the germline V gene are SGHRS and YFSETQ. In nucleotides, the CDR3 is TGTGCCAGCAGCTTAGATAGGTCCTACGAGCAGTACTTC. This codes for CASSLDRSYEQYF.

This clonotype was detected many times. The rearrangement joins TRBV6-2 or TRBV6-3 to TRBJ1-3; D uncertain. The CDR3 has 13 residues. Germline CDR1 is MNHEY and CDR2 is SVGEGT. Deletions cut 6 bases from V and 2 bases from J, with 8 bases between. The CDR3 DNA reads as TGTGCCAGCAGCTCGCAACCTGGAAACACCATATATTTT. As protein: CASSSQPGNTIYF.

This chain uses TRBV29-1 with TRBJ1-1; 8 nucleotides align to TRBD1. The V gene end was trimmed by 1 base and the J gene end by 6 bases; junction bases not matched to a gene: 1. CDR1 and CDR2 from the germline V gene are SQVTM and ANQGSEA. This CDR3 has 12 amino acids. The CDR3 here is CSVEGDRPEAFF. Here the CDR3 DNA reads TGCAGCGTTGAAGGGGACAGGCCTGAAGCTTTCTTT.

This chain joins TRBV12-3 or TRBV12-4 and TRBJ2-3; the match to TRBD1 covers 10 bases. The CDR3 contains 16 residues. Unmatched junction bases numbered 10, after V lost 5 bases and J lost 5 bases. CDR3 residues: CASSKPGTGERDTQYF. CDR3 DNA: TGTGCCAGCAGTAAGCCCGGGACAGGGGAAAGAGATACGCAGTATTTT.

This clonotype has only a few counts. This chain links TRBV28 with TRBJ2-7, with 7 nucleotides matching TRBD2. In germline, CDR1 is MDHEN, CDR2 SYDVKM. The V segment lost 4 bases and the J segment 3 bases; nucleotides outside the gene matches: 6. This CDR3 is built from 14 residues. CDR3 nucleotides: TGTGCCAGCAGTTGGAGGGGAGGGCTCTACGAGCAGTACTTC. As protein: CASSWRGGLYEQYF. The full variable domain, completed using reference TRBV28 and TRBJ2-7, is DVKVTQSSRYLVKRTGEKVFLECVQDMDHENMFWYRQDPGLGLRLIYFSYDVKMKEKGDIPEGYSVSREKKERFSLILESASTNQTSMYLCASSWRGGLYEQYFGPGTRLTVT.

The chain has TRBV7-2 and TRBJ2-5, with a possible D match to TRBD2 (6 bases). V gave up 1 base and J gave up 3 bases, with 9 bases separating them. The CDR3 is made up of 14 amino acids. CDR1 SGHTA and CDR2 FQGNSA come from the germline V gene. The CDR3 protein is CASSLDGGKETQYF. The CDR3, as DNA: TGTGCCAGCAGCTTAGATGGGGGGAAAGAGACCCAGTACTTC.

The V and J genes are TRBV12-3 or TRBV12-4 and TRBJ1-1; D uncertain. Trimming left V 6 bases short and J 6 bases short, with 20 bases between. The CDR3 length is 15 residues. CDR3 amino acids: CASSPPLGLEAEAFF. CDR3 in DNA: TGTGCCAGCAGCCCTCCCCTGGGTCTCGAGGCTGAAGCTTTCTTT.

CDR3 coding DNA: TGTGCCAGCAGCCAAGAGCCGTCAGATACGCAGTATTTT. This encodes CASSQEPSDTQYF. The chain has TRBV3-1 and TRBJ2-3; D is uncertain. CDR1 is LGHDT, CDR2 YNNKEL, per germline (reference sequence). Trimming removed 0 bases at V and 4 bases at J, with 5 bases between. CDR3 length: 13 amino acids.

The rearrangement joins TRBV7-3 to TRBJ2-7; D is unclear. Per the germline V gene, CDR1 is SGHTA and CDR2 is FQGTGA. This CDR3 spans 14 amino acids. V shed 2 bases and J shed 7 bases, with 15 bases lying between them. The CDR3 spells CASSLDVGWGEQYF. CDR3 DNA sequence: TGTGCCAGCAGCTTAGACGTGGGCTGGGGTGAGCAGTACTTC.